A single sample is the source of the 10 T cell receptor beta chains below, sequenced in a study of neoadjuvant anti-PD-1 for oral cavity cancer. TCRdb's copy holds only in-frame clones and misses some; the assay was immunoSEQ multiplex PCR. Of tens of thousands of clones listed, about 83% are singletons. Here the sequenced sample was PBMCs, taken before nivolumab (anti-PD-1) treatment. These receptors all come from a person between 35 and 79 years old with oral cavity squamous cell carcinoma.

As DNA, the CDR3 is TGCGCCAGCAGCCAAGGATCCTCCCATAGCAATCAGCCCCAGCATTTT. It specifies CASSQGSSHSNQPQHF. The genes are TRBV4-1 and TRBJ1-5, with D hard to call. The CDR3 is made up of 16 amino acids. Germline V gives CDR1 MGHRA, CDR2 YSYEKL. With 1 base removed from V and 0 bases from J, the gap between germline ends came to 10 bases.

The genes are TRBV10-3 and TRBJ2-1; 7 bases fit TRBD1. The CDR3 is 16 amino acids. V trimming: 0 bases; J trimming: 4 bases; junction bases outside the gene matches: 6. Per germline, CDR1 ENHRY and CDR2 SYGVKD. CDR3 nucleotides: TGTGCCATCAGTGAGTCGCTGGCAGGGGGATACAATGAGCAGTTCTTC. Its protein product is CAISESLAGGYNEQFF.

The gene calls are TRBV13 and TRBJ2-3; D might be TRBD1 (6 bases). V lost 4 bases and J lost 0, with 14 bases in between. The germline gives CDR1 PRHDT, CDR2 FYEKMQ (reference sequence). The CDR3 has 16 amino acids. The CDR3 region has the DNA TGTGCCAGCAGCTCGAAACAGGGAGTCAGCACAGATACGCAGTATTTT. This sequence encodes CASSSKQGVSTDTQYF. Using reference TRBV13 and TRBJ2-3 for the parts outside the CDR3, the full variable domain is AAGVIQSPRHLIKEKRETATLKCYPIPRHDTVYWYQQGPGQDPQFLISFYEKMQSDKGSIPDRFSAQQFSDYHSELNMSSLELGDSALYFCASSSKQGVSTDTQYFGPGTRLTVL.

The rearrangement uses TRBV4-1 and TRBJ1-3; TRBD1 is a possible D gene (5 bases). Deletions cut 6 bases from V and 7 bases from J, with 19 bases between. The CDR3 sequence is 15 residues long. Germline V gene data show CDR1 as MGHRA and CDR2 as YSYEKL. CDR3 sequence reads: CASSRQTSDFNTIYF. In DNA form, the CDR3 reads TGCGCCAGCAGTAGACAGACAAGTGACTTCAACACCATATATTTT.

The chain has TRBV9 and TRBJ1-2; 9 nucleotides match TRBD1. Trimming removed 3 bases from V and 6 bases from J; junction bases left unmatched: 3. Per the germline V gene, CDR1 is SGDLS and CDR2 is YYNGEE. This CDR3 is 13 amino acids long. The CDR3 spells CASSGDRGDGYTF. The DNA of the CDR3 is TGTGCCAGCAGCGGAGACAGGGGGGATGGCTACACCTTC. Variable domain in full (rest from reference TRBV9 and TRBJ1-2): DSGVTQTPKHLITATGQRVTLRCSPRSGDLSVYWYQQSLDQGLQFLIQYYNGEERAKGNILERFSAQQFPDLHSELNLSSLELGDSALYFCASSGDRGDGYTFGSGTRLTVV.

As DNA, the CDR3 is TGTGCCAGCAGCTTACTCGAGACAGGGACCCATGAGCAGTTCTTC. The encoded protein is CASSLLETGTHEQFF. The chain links TRBV7-9 to TRBJ2-1; 7 nucleotides align to TRBD1. Germline lookup yields CDR1 SEHNR and CDR2 FQNEAQ (reference sequence). After removal of 2 bases from V and 8 bases from J, the junction contained 9 bases not matched to a gene. This CDR3 contains 15 residues.

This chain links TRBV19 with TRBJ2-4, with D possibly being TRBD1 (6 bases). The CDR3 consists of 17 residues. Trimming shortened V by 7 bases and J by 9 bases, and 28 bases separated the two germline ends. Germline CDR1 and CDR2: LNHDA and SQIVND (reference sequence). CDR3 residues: CASTDGYRASQGVIQYF. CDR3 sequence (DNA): TGTGCCAGTACCGATGGCTACCGGGCCTCACAGGGCGTCATTCAGTACTTC.

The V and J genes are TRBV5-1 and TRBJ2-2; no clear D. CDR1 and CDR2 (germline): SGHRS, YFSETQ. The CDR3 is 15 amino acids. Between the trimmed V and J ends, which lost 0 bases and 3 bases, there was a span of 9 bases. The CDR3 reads CASSLGNSDTGELFF. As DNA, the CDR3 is TGCGCCAGCAGCTTGGGTAATAGTGACACCGGGGAGCTGTTTTTT. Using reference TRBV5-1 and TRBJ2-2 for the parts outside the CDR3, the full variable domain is KAGVTQTPRYLIKTRGQQVTLSCSPISGHRSVSWYQQTPGQGLQFLFEYFSETQRNKGNFPGRFSGRQFSNSRSEMNVSTLELGDSALYLCASSLGNSDTGELFFGEGSRLTVL.

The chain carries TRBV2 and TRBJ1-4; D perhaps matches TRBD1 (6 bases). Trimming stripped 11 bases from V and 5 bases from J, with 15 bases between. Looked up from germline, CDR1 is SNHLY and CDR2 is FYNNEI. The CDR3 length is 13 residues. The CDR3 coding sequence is TGTGCCTGCCAGGGGTGGGCGAATGAAAAACTGTTTTTT. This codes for CACQGWANEKLFF.

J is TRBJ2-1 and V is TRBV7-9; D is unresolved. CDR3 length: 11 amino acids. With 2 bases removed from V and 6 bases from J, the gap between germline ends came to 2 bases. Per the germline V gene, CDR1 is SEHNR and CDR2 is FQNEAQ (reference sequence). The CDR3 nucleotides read TGTGCCAGCAGCTTAAGCAATGAGCAGTTCTTC. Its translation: CASSLSNEQFF. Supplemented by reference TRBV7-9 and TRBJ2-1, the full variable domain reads DTGVSQNPRHKITKRGQNVTFRCDPISEHNRLYWYRQTLGQGPEFLTYFQNEAQLEKSRLLSDRFSAERPKGSFSTLEIQRTEQGDSAMYLCASSLSNEQFFGPGTRLTVL.